This entry is about one T cell receptor (beta chain). Per the original methods: Estimation of nucleated cell counts relied on the amplification of reference gene primers. TCRdb's table, derived via immunoSEQ multiplex PCR, lists solely in-frame clones and lacks some. V and J calls and clone size are as listed in that table; D and trimming were resolved from the DNA. The sample has 130,000 or so clones, around 88% seen once. Germline-derived CDR1 and CDR2 are LGHNA and YSLEER. The V gene lost 0 bases and the J gene lost 4 bases, with 9 bases spanning the gap. The CDR3 length is 14 residues. This sample stems from a study of blood T cell repertoires in COVID-19. Overall study: The United States, Italy and Spain provided the acute and convalescent COVID-19 samples. T cells, B-cell-depleted T cells, or PBMCs supplied cDNA or gDNA.

This receptor was identified in a woman aged 55-70 years with acute or convalescent COVID-19. The V gene is TRBV4-3, the J gene TRBJ1-2, with D possibly being TRBD1 (5 bases). Sequenced: peripheral blood. CDR3 DNA sequence: TGCGCCAGCAGCCAAGATGCGGGACCCTATGGCTACACCTTC. As protein: CASSQDAGPYGYTF.